This is a list of T cell receptor beta chains from one sample in a study of cytomegalovirus exposure and HLA in healthy donors. Using immunoSEQ multiplex PCR, the repertoire was profiled, and TCRdb retains in-frame clones only, with some absent. The table lists about 170,000 clones, roughly 71% of them singletons, with approximately 1.6% in the top ten. The sample consisted of PBMCs. The receptors originated from a girl between 10 and 17 years old in good health and CMV-seronegative. CDR3s include the opening cysteine and the closing phenylalanine or tryptophan. A D gene is named only where the DNA matches it firmly. Clone size appears in some rows only: once, few, many, or a class for an expanded clone.

v_call: TRBV7-6
clone_size: .
j_call: TRBJ1-4
d_call: .
cdr3_aa: CASSSLTNEKLFF
cdr3_nt: TGTGCCAGCAGCTCCCTAACTAATGAAAAACTGTTTTTT

v_call: TRBV30
clone_size: few
j_call: TRBJ1-3
d_call: .
cdr3_aa: CAWRSWRTGNTIYF
cdr3_nt: TGTGCCTGGAGATCGTGGAGAACTGGAAACACCATATATTTT

v_call: TRBV6-5
clone_size: .
j_call: TRBJ1-5
d_call: .
cdr3_aa: CASSYPTGLRNQPQHF
cdr3_nt: TGTGCCAGCAGTTACCCTACAGGGTTAAGGAATCAGCCCCAGCATTTT

v_call: TRBV10-1
clone_size: once
j_call: TRBJ2-7
d_call: .
cdr3_aa: CASSVSSYEQYF
cdr3_nt: TGCGCCAGCAGCGTGAGCTCCTACGAGCAGTACTTC

v_call: TRBV6-5
clone_size: .
j_call: TRBJ2-3
d_call: .
cdr3_aa: CASRSVQGTTDTQYF
cdr3_nt: TGTGCCAGCAGATCCGTTCAGGGTACCACAGATACGCAGTATTTT

v_call: TRBV2
clone_size: .
j_call: TRBJ1-1
d_call: .
cdr3_aa: CASQRTEMNTEAFF
cdr3_nt: TGTGCCAGCCAGAGGACAGAGATGAACACTGAAGCTTTCTTT

v_call: TRBV29-1
clone_size: .
j_call: TRBJ2-1
d_call: TRBD1
cdr3_aa: CSVDPRQGSVGAGAQFF
cdr3_nt: TGCAGCGTTGATCCTCGACAGGGATCGGTGGGTGCGGGTGCGCAGTTCTTC

v_call: TRBV4-1
clone_size: few
j_call: TRBJ2-5
d_call: TRBD2
cdr3_aa: CASSQVNSGGAGETQYF
cdr3_nt: TGCGCCAGCAGCCAAGTCAATAGCGGGGGGGCCGGGGAGACCCAGTACTTC

v_call: TRBV5-4
clone_size: .
j_call: TRBJ2-7
d_call: TRBD1
cdr3_aa: CASSWGQGTYEQYF
cdr3_nt: TGTGCCAGCAGCTGGGGACAGGGGACCTACGAGCAGTACTTC

v_call: TRBV18
clone_size: once
j_call: TRBJ1-6
d_call: .
cdr3_aa: CASSPIEQPSYNSPLHF
cdr3_nt: TGTGCCAGCTCACCCATCGAACAGCCCTCCTATAATTCACCCCTCCACTTT

v_call: TRBV6-5
clone_size: .
j_call: TRBJ2-1
d_call: .
cdr3_aa: CASSSVAAGNNEQFF
cdr3_nt: TGTGCCAGCAGTTCCGTCGCGGCAGGGAACAATGAGCAGTTCTTC

v_call: TRBV6-1
clone_size: few
j_call: TRBJ1-4
d_call: .
cdr3_aa: CASRTGEKLFF
cdr3_nt: TGTGCCAGCAGGACAGGTGAAAAACTGTTTTTT

v_call: TRBV7-2
clone_size: few
j_call: TRBJ1-1
d_call: .
cdr3_aa: CASSLQTGTTEAFF
cdr3_nt: TGTGCCAGCAGCCTCCAGACAGGCACCACTGAAGCTTTCTTT

v_call: TRBV2
clone_size: .
j_call: TRBJ2-1
d_call: .
cdr3_aa: CASSGGALSYNEQFF
cdr3_nt: TGTGCCAGCAGTGGCGGGGCCCTTTCATACAATGAGCAGTTCTTC

v_call: TRBV5-1
clone_size: .
j_call: TRBJ2-7
d_call: TRBD2
cdr3_aa: CASSFRDYAYEQYF
cdr3_nt: TGCGCCAGCAGCTTCCGGGACTACGCCTACGAGCAGTACTTC

v_call: TRBV2
clone_size: .
j_call: TRBJ1-6
d_call: .
cdr3_aa: CASGRSTRDSPLHF
cdr3_nt: TGTGCCAGCGGGAGGTCGACTAGGGATTCACCCCTCCACTTT

v_call: TRBV5-4
clone_size: .
j_call: TRBJ1-4
d_call: .
cdr3_aa: CASSSLRHATNEKLFF
cdr3_nt: TGTGCCAGCAGCTCCCTCAGACACGCAACTAATGAAAAACTGTTTTTT

v_call: TRBV27
clone_size: .
j_call: TRBJ2-7
d_call: .
cdr3_aa: CASSPGPGGVYEQYF
cdr3_nt: TGTGCCAGCAGTCCTGGGCCGGGGGGCGTCTACGAGCAGTACTTC

v_call: TRBV28
clone_size: few
j_call: TRBJ2-1
d_call: .
cdr3_aa: CASRISLGSGSSYNEQFF
cdr3_nt: TGTGCCAGCAGGATTAGTTTGGGGTCGGGGAGCTCCTACAATGAGCAGTTCTTC

v_call: TRBV30
clone_size: few
j_call: TRBJ1-1
d_call: .
cdr3_aa: CAWRTTGLNTEAFF
cdr3_nt: TGTGCCTGGAGGACGACAGGTCTGAACACTGAAGCTTTCTTT

v_call: TRBV5-1
clone_size: few
j_call: TRBJ1-1
d_call: .
cdr3_aa: CASSFAARNTEAFF
cdr3_nt: TGCGCCAGCAGCTTTGCGGCGAGGAACACTGAAGCTTTCTTT

v_call: TRBV6-1
clone_size: .
j_call: TRBJ2-3
d_call: TRBD2
cdr3_aa: CASSGVAGDADTQYF
cdr3_nt: TGTGCCAGCAGTGGGGTAGCGGGGGACGCAGATACGCAGTATTTT

v_call: TRBV5-1
clone_size: .
j_call: TRBJ1-2
d_call: .
cdr3_aa: CASSQSTGSYGYTF
cdr3_nt: TGCGCCAGCAGCCAATCGACAGGCTCCTATGGCTACACCTTC

v_call: TRBV28
clone_size: .
j_call: TRBJ2-2
d_call: TRBD2
cdr3_aa: CASSTSGGGTGELFF
cdr3_nt: TGTGCCAGCAGCACTAGCGGGGGGGGAACCGGGGAGCTGTTTTTT

v_call: TRBV9
clone_size: .
j_call: TRBJ2-5
d_call: TRBD1
cdr3_aa: CASSLRQGRETQYF
cdr3_nt: TGTGCCAGCAGCCTGAGACAGGGGCGGGAGACCCAGTACTTC

v_call: TRBV20-1
clone_size: .
j_call: TRBJ1-2
d_call: .
cdr3_aa: CSAKGSYGYTF
cdr3_nt: TGCAGTGCGAAAGGGAGCTATGGCTACACCTTC

v_call: TRBV6-1
clone_size: .
j_call: TRBJ2-2
d_call: TRBD1
cdr3_aa: CASSMDRGRTGELFF
cdr3_nt: TGTGCCAGCAGCATGGACAGGGGGCGGACCGGGGAGCTGTTTTTT

v_call: TRBV6-5
clone_size: .
j_call: TRBJ1-4
d_call: .
cdr3_aa: CASSYSYGVGEKLFF
cdr3_nt: TGTGCCAGCAGTTACTCGTACGGGGTGGGAGAAAAACTGTTTTTT

v_call: TRBV27
clone_size: few
j_call: TRBJ2-7
d_call: .
cdr3_aa: CASSLRGNEQYF
cdr3_nt: TGTGCCAGCAGTTTACGAGGAAACGAGCAGTACTTC

v_call: TRBV5-4
clone_size: .
j_call: TRBJ2-5
d_call: TRBD1
cdr3_aa: CASSPVTGGGETQYF
cdr3_nt: TGTGCCAGCAGCCCCGTGACAGGGGGAGGGGAGACCCAGTACTTC

v_call: TRBV7-3
clone_size: .
j_call: TRBJ2-1
d_call: TRBD2
cdr3_aa: CASSLEGLAGGPIYNEQFF
cdr3_nt: TGTGCCAGCAGCCTAGAAGGACTAGCGGGGGGACCTATATACAATGAGCAGTTCTTC

v_call: TRBV7-9
clone_size: .
j_call: TRBJ1-6
d_call: TRBD1
cdr3_aa: CASSLPGQHTGTLHF
cdr3_nt: TGTGCCAGCAGCTTGCCGGGACAGCACACGGGAACCCTCCACTTT

v_call: TRBV6-1
clone_size: .
j_call: TRBJ1-2
d_call: TRBD1
cdr3_aa: CASSRGQVYGYTF
cdr3_nt: TGTGCCAGCAGTCGCGGACAGGTCTATGGCTACACCTTC

v_call: TRBV19
clone_size: .
j_call: TRBJ1-5
d_call: .
cdr3_aa: CASSIGWQGGQPQHF
cdr3_nt: TGTGCCAGTAGTATAGGTTGGCAGGGAGGACAGCCCCAGCATTTT

v_call: TRBV6-4
clone_size: once
j_call: TRBJ2-3
d_call: TRBD2
cdr3_aa: CASSEVAGGPGTDTQYF
cdr3_nt: TGTGCCAGCAGTGAGGTTGCGGGGGGGCCGGGCACAGATACGCAGTATTTT

v_call: TRBV5-1
clone_size: .
j_call: TRBJ2-2
d_call: .
cdr3_aa: CASSPLWSEGTGELFF
cdr3_nt: TGCGCCAGCAGCCCCCTTTGGTCAGAGGGTACCGGGGAGCTGTTTTTT

v_call: TRBV27
clone_size: few
j_call: TRBJ2-7
d_call: .
cdr3_aa: CASSPTDGNYEQYF
cdr3_nt: TGTGCCAGCAGTCCCACGGACGGGAATTACGAGCAGTACTTC

v_call: TRBV19
clone_size: .
j_call: TRBJ1-1
d_call: .
cdr3_aa: CASSKDRNTEAFF
cdr3_nt: TGTGCCAGTAGTAAAGACAGGAACACTGAAGCTTTCTTT

v_call: TRBV7-9
clone_size: .
j_call: TRBJ1-5
d_call: .
cdr3_aa: CASSFAGSNQPQHF
cdr3_nt: TGTGCCAGCAGCTTTGCAGGGAGCAATCAGCCCCAGCATTTT

v_call: TRBV30
clone_size: .
j_call: TRBJ1-1
d_call: .
cdr3_aa: CAWSPRFNTEAFF
cdr3_nt: TGTGCCTGGAGTCCCAGGTTTAACACTGAAGCTTTCTTT

v_call: TRBV19
clone_size: few
j_call: TRBJ1-5
d_call: TRBD1
cdr3_aa: CASSTPGQPISQPQHF
cdr3_nt: TGTGCCAGTAGTACCCCGGGACAGCCTATATCTCAGCCCCAGCATTTT

v_call: TRBV5-1
clone_size: .
j_call: TRBJ2-5
d_call: TRBD1
cdr3_aa: CASSRGQDQETQYF
cdr3_nt: TGCGCCAGCAGCCGGGGACAGGACCAAGAGACCCAGTACTTC

v_call: TRBV5-6
clone_size: .
j_call: TRBJ1-6
d_call: .
cdr3_aa: CASRTQAPNSPLHF
cdr3_nt: TGTGCCAGCAGGACACAGGCCCCGAATTCACCCCTCCACTTT

v_call: TRBV2
clone_size: .
j_call: TRBJ2-5
d_call: .
cdr3_aa: CASSTPDSEETQYF
cdr3_nt: TGTGCCAGCAGTACCCCGGACAGCGAAGAGACCCAGTACTTC

v_call: TRBV6-1
clone_size: .
j_call: TRBJ2-5
d_call: TRBD2
cdr3_aa: CASSGGGGVQETQYF
cdr3_nt: TGTGCCAGCAGTGGGGGCGGGGGGGTACAAGAGACCCAGTACTTC

v_call: TRBV13
clone_size: .
j_call: TRBJ1-5
d_call: .
cdr3_aa: CASSRGRVNQPQHF
cdr3_nt: TGTGCCAGCAGTCGAGGGAGAGTGAATCAGCCCCAGCATTTT

v_call: TRBV4-1
clone_size: .
j_call: TRBJ1-6
d_call: TRBD1
cdr3_aa: CASSRDRGNSPLHF
cdr3_nt: TGCGCCAGCAGTCGGGACAGGGGTAATTCACCCCTCCACTTT

v_call: TRBV13
clone_size: few
j_call: TRBJ1-1
d_call: .
cdr3_aa: CASRWRRGPNTEAFF
cdr3_nt: TGTGCCAGCCGCTGGAGGAGGGGCCCTAACACTGAAGCTTTCTTT

v_call: TRBV15
clone_size: .
j_call: TRBJ2-7
d_call: .
cdr3_aa: CATSRAGATARDEQYF
cdr3_nt: TGTGCCACCAGCAGAGCAGGAGCGACAGCTCGGGACGAGCAGTACTTC

v_call: TRBV19
clone_size: few
j_call: TRBJ1-2
d_call: TRBD1
cdr3_aa: CASSRDRANYGYTF
cdr3_nt: TGTGCCAGTAGTAGAGACAGGGCGAACTATGGCTACACCTTC

v_call: TRBV9
clone_size: .
j_call: TRBJ1-1
d_call: .
cdr3_aa: CASSVGRGGNTEAFF
cdr3_nt: TGTGCCAGCAGCGTAGGTCGGGGAGGGAACACTGAAGCTTTCTTT

v_call: TRBV19
clone_size: .
j_call: TRBJ1-2
d_call: .
cdr3_aa: CASSIGRGNYGYTF
cdr3_nt: TGTGCCAGTAGTATCGGCAGGGGAAACTATGGCTACACCTTC

v_call: TRBV25-1
clone_size: .
j_call: TRBJ1-5
d_call: .
cdr3_aa: CASSEGTYGNQPQHF
cdr3_nt: TGTGCCAGCAGTGAAGGGACTTATGGGAATCAGCCCCAGCATTTT

v_call: TRBV5-1
clone_size: .
j_call: TRBJ2-3
d_call: TRBD2
cdr3_aa: CASSFAGEFTDTQYF
cdr3_nt: TGCGCCAGCAGCTTTGCGGGGGAGTTCACAGATACGCAGTATTTT

v_call: TRBV5-1
clone_size: few
j_call: TRBJ2-3
d_call: TRBD2
cdr3_aa: CASRENSGGARTQYF
cdr3_nt: TGCGCCAGCAGGGAGAATAGCGGGGGGGCACGGACGCAGTATTTT

v_call: TRBV19
clone_size: .
j_call: TRBJ2-5
d_call: .
cdr3_aa: CASSNAVSQETQYF
cdr3_nt: TGTGCCAGTAGTAACGCAGTGTCACAAGAGACCCAGTACTTC

v_call: TRBV9
clone_size: few
j_call: TRBJ1-5
d_call: .
cdr3_aa: CASSQYSNQPQHF
cdr3_nt: TGTGCCAGCAGTCAGTATAGCAATCAGCCCCAGCATTTT

v_call: TRBV5-1
clone_size: few
j_call: TRBJ2-7
d_call: TRBD1
cdr3_aa: CASSLGQGVHEQYF
cdr3_nt: TGCGCCAGCAGCTTGGGACAGGGGGTCCACGAGCAGTACTTC

v_call: TRBV5-1
clone_size: .
j_call: TRBJ2-5
d_call: TRBD1
cdr3_aa: CASSPAGTGGWEETQYF
cdr3_nt: TGCGCCAGCAGCCCGGCCGGGACAGGGGGCTGGGAAGAGACCCAGTACTTC

v_call: TRBV5-8
clone_size: few
j_call: TRBJ1-6
d_call: .
cdr3_aa: CASSLILTRRYNSPLHF
cdr3_nt: TGTGCCAGCAGCTTGATACTGACAAGGCGCTATAATTCACCCCTCCACTTT